The source of this T cell receptor beta chain is a study of T-cell reconstitution after alpha-beta-depleted transplantation in children (dated by TCRdb to about 2016). Turning to the overall study: Using TCR repertoire profiling, the study quantitatively followed how T-cell immune reconstitution unfolded in children after TCRalphabeta/CD19-depleted allogeneic hematopoietic cell transplantation.

Library prep was done by PCR. The sequencing machine was an Illumina HiSeq 2500. Molecular barcoding was employed in the preparation of TCR libraries, with unique molecular identifiers being used to normalize TCRbeta repertoire quantification. The public reads were reprocessed in TCRdb via fastp at Q25 and MiXCR, keeping in-frame beta chains. Rows are combined by CDR3 protein, so each entry shows the most common genes and DNA. Here the sample has 200,000 to 250,000 distinct CDR3 sequences; roughly 9% occur a single time. The ten largest clones capture around 6.2% of the sample. This clonotype has more than one count but fewer than ten. Its antigen remains unidentified. No clone much larger than this one lies a single base away; base qualities are absent. V lost 5 bases and J lost 8 bases; the stretch between them is 25 bases long. For CDR1 and CDR2, the germline V gene lists SGHVS and FNYEAQ. The CDR3, from cysteine to phenylalanine, totals 17 residues. Here the CDR3 DNA is all that survives: 51 bases in frame from base 1.

The rearranged chain carries TRBV7-6 and TRBJ2-4; the D gene is possibly TRBD2, with 6 bases matching. The receptor's source is a human donor who donated a stem cell graft to a child with acute lymphoblastic leukemia. The specimen comprised PBMCs from the stem cell graft donor, sampled from the stem cell graft. The bases are TGTGCCAGCAGCCCCCGTTTTAAGGGGCAGGAGCGGGACATTCAGTACTTC. Translation gives CASSPRFKGQERDIQYF.